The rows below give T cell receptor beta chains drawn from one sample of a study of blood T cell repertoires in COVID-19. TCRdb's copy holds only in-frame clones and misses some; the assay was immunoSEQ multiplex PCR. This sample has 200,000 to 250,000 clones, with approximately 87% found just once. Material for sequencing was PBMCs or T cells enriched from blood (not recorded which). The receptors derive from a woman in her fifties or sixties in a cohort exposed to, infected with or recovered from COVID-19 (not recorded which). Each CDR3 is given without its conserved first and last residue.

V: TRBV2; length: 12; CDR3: ASSLTTTNEKLF
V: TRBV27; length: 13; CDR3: ASSSMDRGDTEAF
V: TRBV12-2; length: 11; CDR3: ASRLRQGGTQY
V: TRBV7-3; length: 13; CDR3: ASSFLSSGGSEQF
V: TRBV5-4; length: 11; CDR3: AFKGGGNSPLH
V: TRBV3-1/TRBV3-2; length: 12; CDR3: ASSPSDFGDTQY
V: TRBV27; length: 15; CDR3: ASSRHPDRDYPLTLH
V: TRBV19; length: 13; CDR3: ASSIRSDRGYGYT
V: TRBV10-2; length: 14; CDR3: ASSGYRDWDYNEQF
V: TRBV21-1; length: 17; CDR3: ASSKVPVEDRGRGSPLH
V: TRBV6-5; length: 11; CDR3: ATRQGTYYEQY
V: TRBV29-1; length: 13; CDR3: SVVHDFLSTDTQY
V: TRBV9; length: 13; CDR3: ASSGSGRSYNEQF
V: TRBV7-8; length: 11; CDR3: ASSLIPRNGYT
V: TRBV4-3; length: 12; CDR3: ASSQELKRGGYT
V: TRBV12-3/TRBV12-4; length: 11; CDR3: ASSSGGTHEQY
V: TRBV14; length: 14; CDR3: ASSPPGGFSGSEQF
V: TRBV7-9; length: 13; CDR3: ASSMDSRIFEKLF
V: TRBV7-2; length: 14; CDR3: ASSLNGGAGANVLT
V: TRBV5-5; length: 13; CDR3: ASTLGQGQIYGYT
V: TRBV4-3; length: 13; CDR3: ASSQDPGLYTEAF
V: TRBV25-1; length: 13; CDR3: ASSEGQGLGYGYT
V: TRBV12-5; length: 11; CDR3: ASGLSGFAGYT
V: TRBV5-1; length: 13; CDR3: ASSLDGTGTQPQH
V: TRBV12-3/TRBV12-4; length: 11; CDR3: ASSRDQGTPLH
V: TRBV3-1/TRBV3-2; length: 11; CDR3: ASSQGSGEPLH
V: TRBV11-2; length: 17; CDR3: ASSRGKLSLYNTNTEAF
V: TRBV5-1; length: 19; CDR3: ASSLALASGGATDSTDTQY
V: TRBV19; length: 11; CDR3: ASSIARNYGYT
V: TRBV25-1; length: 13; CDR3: ASSDRGLDNSPLH
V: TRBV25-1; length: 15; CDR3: ASTQKRGQGNTGELF
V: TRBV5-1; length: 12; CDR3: ASSFRTSYNEQF
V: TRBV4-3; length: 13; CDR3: ASSQLRGGGNTIY
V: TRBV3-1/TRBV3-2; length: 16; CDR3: ASSRSGLAGGSTDTQY
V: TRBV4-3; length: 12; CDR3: ASSPPGGIGKLF
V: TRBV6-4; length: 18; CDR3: ASSEKGTQGWTGDYNEQF
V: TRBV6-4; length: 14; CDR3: ASSDQGTGKYNEQF
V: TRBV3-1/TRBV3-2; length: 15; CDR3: ASSQALARAGTETQY
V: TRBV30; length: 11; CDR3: ALDGQNTGELF
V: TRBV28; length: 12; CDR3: ASSSFAGIDGYT